This T cell receptor (beta chain) appears in the sequencing data of a study of T cell responses to AZD1222 COVID-19 vaccine. Regarding this clone: Its specificity is unknown.

V shed 5 bases and J shed 5 bases, with 12 bases lying between them. Germline CDR1 SEHNR, CDR2 FQNEAQ (reference sequence). This CDR3 contains 13 residues. Findings and limits, study-wide: Only after the peak T cell response were repertoires sampled. Dominant at 160-218 and 743-854, vaccine-associated CD4 TCRs also spanned spike. The number of AZD1222 recipients seropositive at baseline was only 5 to 7.

Using immunoSEQ multiplex PCR, the repertoire was profiled, and TCRdb retains in-frame clones only, with some absent. The table includes around 140,000 clones, about 94% detected once. This specimen was peripheral blood, taken on day 0 of AZD1222 vaccination. This TCR came from an adult in good health. J is TRBJ1-1 and V is TRBV7-9; no definite D call. DNA for the CDR3: TGTGCCAGCAGCCGAAGTCGGGGAACTGAAGCTTTCTTT. It yields the protein CASSRSRGTEAFF.